These 26 T cell receptor beta chains were sequenced from one sample in a study of regulatory dendritic cells for organ transplantation. The antigens of these receptors remain unknown. This table comes from immunoSEQ multiplex PCR, and its TCRdb copy is limited to in-frame clones, with some not included. There are about 10,000 clones in the sample; 55% to 75% occur only once, and 0.45% to 0.7% lies in the top ten. CFSE-labeled sorted T cells met regulatory or mature dendritic cells for under 6 days. The sample consisted of naive CD4+ T cells from blood cultured with dendritic cells. The subset: CD45RA+ naive T cells. The receptor set was obtained from a human donor in good health.

The chain employs TRBV15 and TRBJ1-5; D perhaps matches TRBD1 (5 bases). This CDR3 has 14 amino acids. V lost 0 bases and J lost 6, with 9 bases in between. Germline-derived CDR1 and CDR2 are LNHNV and YYDKDF (reference sequence). The CDR3 protein is CATSRDHQGQPQHF. DNA for the CDR3: TGTGCCACCAGCAGAGATCATCAGGGTCAGCCCCAGCATTTT. Supplemented by reference TRBV15 and TRBJ1-5, the full variable domain reads DAMVIQNPRYQVTQFGKPVTLSCSQTLNHNVMYWYQQKSSQAPKLLFHYYDKDFNNEADTPDNFQSRRPNTSFCFLDIRSPGLGDTAMYLCATSRDHQGQPQHFGDGTRLSIL.

About this clone: At one boundary the junction diverges from the germline segment, which might be a read error. The chain links TRBV6-5 to TRBJ2-7; D is unresolved. In germline, CDR1 is MNHEY, CDR2 SVGAGI. The CDR3 consists of 11 residues. The CDR3 sequence is CAISGRGEQYF. The DNA of the CDR3 is TGTGCCATCAGTGGAAGAGGCGAGCAGTACTTC.

This chain uses TRBV7-9 with TRBJ2-1; maybe TRBD2 (7 bases). This CDR3 contains 14 residues. The germline gives CDR1 SEHNR, CDR2 FQNEAQ (reference sequence). Trimming shortened V by 2 bases and J by 6 bases, and 11 bases separated the two germline ends. The CDR3 reads CASSLRGGGNEQFF. Written as DNA, the CDR3 is TGTGCCAGCAGCTTAAGGGGGGGTGGCAATGAGCAGTTCTTC.

The rearrangement links TRBV19 to TRBJ2-7; 7 bases are shared with TRBD1. This CDR3 is 15 amino acids long. V gave up 4 bases and J gave up 0 bases; unmatched junction bases: 6. Germline V lookup: CDR1 LNHDA, CDR2 SQIVND (reference sequence). The CDR3 sequence: CASSTIGTDSYEQYF. As DNA, the CDR3 is TGTGCCAGTAGTACTATCGGGACAGACTCCTACGAGCAGTACTTC.

This chain connects TRBV5-5 to TRBJ2-2; 8 bases are a match to TRBD1. Unmatched junction bases numbered 9, after V lost 4 bases and J lost 4 bases. The CDR3 totals 16 residues. Germline V gives CDR1 SGHKS, CDR2 YYEKEE (reference sequence). The CDR3 coding sequence is TGTGCCAGCAGCGCGGTGCAGGGGGCTGTCACCGGGGAGCTGTTTTTT. This gives the protein CASSAVQGAVTGELFF.

The J gene is TRBJ2-3, the V gene TRBV7-2, with TRBD1 identical over 7 bases. Germline lookup yields CDR1 SGHTA and CDR2 FQGNSA. V shed 1 base, J shed 2 bases, and the junction held 3 bases outside the gene matches. CDR3 length: 15 residues. The CDR3 DNA follows: TGTGCCAGCAGCTTAGGGGGACAGCTCACAGATACGCAGTATTTT. Translation: CASSLGGQLTDTQYF.

This clone was seen a few times. The chain links TRBV7-3 to TRBJ1-1; TRBD1 aligns across 9 bases. The CDR3 length is 16 residues. The V segment lost 0 bases and the J segment 5 bases; nucleotides outside the gene matches: 7. Germline V CDR1 and CDR2: SGHTA, FQGTGA. The CDR3 protein is CASSLTAGQGRTEAFF. The CDR3 DNA follows: TGTGCCAGCAGCTTAACGGCCGGACAGGGGAGAACTGAAGCTTTCTTT.

A single count supports this clone. The V call is TRBV7-2, the J call TRBJ2-3; D gene ambiguous. CDR1 is SGHTA, CDR2 FQGNSA, per germline. This CDR3 comprises 13 residues. V was cut by 3 bases and J by 3 bases, with 7 bases left in between. The CDR3 DNA sequence: TGTGCCAGCAGCTTTCAGGCGACAGATACGCAGTATTTT. Amino acid sequence: CASSFQATDTQYF.

This chain uses TRBV19 with TRBJ2-2; 9 bases match TRBD1. In germline, CDR1 is LNHDA, CDR2 SQIVND (reference sequence). V gave up 4 bases and J gave up 13 bases; unmatched junction bases: 10. CDR3 length: 14 residues. The CDR3 loop reads CASSTSWTGVALFF. CDR3 coding DNA: TGTGCCAGTAGTACCTCCTGGACAGGGGTTGCGCTGTTTTTT.

This chain links TRBV5-1 with TRBJ2-2; a possible D gene is TRBD1 (5 bases). The CDR3 runs to 14 residues. Germline V CDR1 and CDR2: SGHRS, YFSETQ. The V end was cut by 0 bases, the J end by 7 bases, with 10 bases between. The CDR3 loop is CASSLGQGIGELFF. The CDR3, as DNA: TGCGCCAGCAGCTTGGGTCAGGGAATCGGGGAGCTGTTTTTT.

This clone was detected only a few times. Here the CDR3 reads CASSSGLAGGELFF. As DNA, the CDR3 is TGCGCCAGCAGCTCGGGACTAGCTGGCGGGGAGCTGTTTTTT. The V gene is TRBV5-1, the J gene TRBJ2-2, with TRBD2 identical over 9 bases. In germline, CDR1 is SGHRS, CDR2 YFSETQ. The CDR3 is 14 amino acids. J gave up 7 bases and V 3 bases, and 4 bases lay outside the gene matches.

This chain links TRBV7-3 with TRBJ2-1, with 16 bases lining up with TRBD2. V lost 4 bases and J lost 1; bases outside the gene matches: 4. This CDR3 has 18 amino acids. CDR1 and CDR2 (germline): SGHTA, FQGTGA. The CDR3 DNA follows: TGTGCCAGCAGCTCCGGGACTAGCGGGGGGGCTTCCTACAATGAGCAGTTCTTC. As protein: CASSSGTSGGASYNEQFF.

This rearrangement joins TRBV19 to TRBJ2-3; D is unresolved. CDR3 length: 14 residues. The V end was cut by 1 base, the J end by 1 base, with 6 bases between. Germline CDR1 LNHDA, CDR2 SQIVND (reference sequence). This CDR3 is CASSIGGGTDTQYF. The CDR3 DNA reads TGTGCCAGTAGTATAGGCGGAGGCACAGATACGCAGTATTTT.

The chain uses TRBV11-3 and TRBJ2-7; D possibly corresponds to TRBD2 (7 bases). The length of the CDR3 is 16 residues. Germline CDR1 SGHNT, CDR2 YENEEA. The V end lost 3 bases, the J end lost 5 bases, and 20 bases lay between the germline ends. The CDR3 spells CASSFGGAGVGNEQYF. The CDR3 bases are TGTGCCAGCAGCTTTGGGGGGGCAGGGGTCGGGAACGAGCAGTACTTC.

In DNA, the CDR3 is TGTGCCAGCAGCCCCGGGGGACTTCCCACTGAAGCTTTCTTT. Translation: CASSPGGLPTEAFF. The chain carries TRBV7-2 and TRBJ1-1, with D possibly TRBD1 on 5 matching bases. The CDR3 contains 14 residues. Trimming took 5 bases from V and 4 from J, leaving 14 bases between them. Germline CDR1 reads SGHTA; CDR2 reads FQGNSA.

The chain couples TRBV29-1 to TRBJ1-4; perhaps TRBD1 as D (5 bases). Germline-derived CDR1 and CDR2 are SQVTM and ANQGSEA. The length of the CDR3 is 13 residues. V lost 1 base and J lost 5, with 8 bases in between. Here the CDR3 reads CSVEVGGNEKLFF. The CDR3 nucleotides are TGCAGCGTTGAAGTGGGGGGGAATGAAAAACTGTTTTTT.

The chain recombines TRBV14 with TRBJ2-2; 7 nucleotides line up with TRBD1. Germline assignment: CDR1 SGHDN and CDR2 FVKESK. V trimming: 4 bases; J trimming: 6 bases; junction bases outside the gene matches: 8. The CDR3 has 15 amino acids. CDR3 bases: TGTGCCAGCAGCCTGGACAGGCTGGCCGCCGGGGAGCTGTTTTTT. Its translation: CASSLDRLAAGELFF. Combining the CDR3 with reference TRBV14 and TRBJ2-2 gives the whole variable domain EAGVTQFPSHSVIEKGQTVTLRCDPISGHDNLYWYRRVMGKEIKFLLHFVKESKQDESGMPNNRFLAERTGGTYSTLKVQPAELEDSGVYFCASSLDRLAAGELFFGEGSRLTVL.

The V and J genes are TRBV7-2 and TRBJ2-5, with 12 bases identical to TRBD2. CDR3 size: 15 residues. V gave up 4 bases and J gave up 5 bases; unmatched junction bases: 5. Germline V CDR1 and CDR2: SGHTA, FQGNSA. CDR3 DNA sequence: TGTGCCAGCAGCTCTAGCGGGGGGGCCTTTGAGACCCAGTACTTC. Residues: CASSSSGGAFETQYF.

J is TRBJ1-4 and V is TRBV2; 8 bases fit TRBD1. The ends lost 6 bases at V and 8 bases at J; junction bases unmatched: 5. This CDR3 is 13 amino acids long. Germline V gene sequence: CDR1 SNHLY, CDR2 FYNNEI. CDR3 amino acids: CASRDRAEEKLFF. CDR3 bases: TGTGCCAGCAGGGACAGGGCTGAGGAAAAACTGTTTTTT.

There are a few counts of this clone. The chain employs TRBV18 and TRBJ1-6, with D uncertain. Trimming took 5 bases from V and 7 from J, leaving 12 bases between them. This CDR3 spans 14 amino acids. In germline, CDR1 is KGHSH, CDR2 LQKENI. Written as DNA, the CDR3 is TGTGCCAGCTCAGGGCTCGGGGAAAATTCACCCCTCCACTTT. Protein sequence: CASSGLGENSPLHF.

The chain employs TRBV19 and TRBJ1-2; D uncertain. V lost 3 bases to trimming and J lost 2 bases, with 10 bases between them. Germline V CDR1 and CDR2: LNHDA, SQIVND (reference sequence). The length of the CDR3 is 14 residues. CDR3 amino acids: CASSMVRENYGYTF. The CDR3 DNA follows: TGTGCCAGTAGTATGGTTAGGGAGAACTATGGCTACACCTTC.

This clone was counted a few times. The chain recombines TRBV29-1 with TRBJ2-7, with 7 bases lining up with TRBD1. Germline trimming cut 2 bases from V and 0 bases from J; bases unmatched to any gene: 4. Germline CDR1 is SQVTM and CDR2 is ANQGSEA. The CDR3 has 14 amino acids. The CDR3 nucleotides read TGCAGCGTTGAACTGGCAGGGGGCTCCTACGAGCAGTACTTC. Its translation is CSVELAGGSYEQYF.

Only a few counts were recorded for this clone. J is TRBJ1-1 and V is TRBV5-1; D is undetermined. With 1 base removed from V and 1 base from J, the gap between germline ends came to 11 bases. The CDR3 covers 15 residues. Germline V CDR1 and CDR2: SGHRS, YFSETQ. The CDR3: CASSLIERANTEAFF. The CDR3 region has the DNA TGCGCCAGCAGCTTGATAGAGAGAGCGAACACTGAAGCTTTCTTT.

This clone was detected a few times. The CDR3 loop reads CASSLSGGNTDTQYF. Written as DNA, the CDR3 is TGTGCCAGCAGTCTTAGCGGGGGGAACACAGATACGCAGTATTTT. The chain employs TRBV6-5 and TRBJ2-3, with TRBD2 matching over 10 bases. Germline-derived CDR1 and CDR2 are MNHEY and SVGAGI. With V trimmed by 5 bases and J by 2 bases, 4 bases remained unmatched. This CDR3 region has 15 residues.

The rearrangement links TRBV4-3 to TRBJ1-1; perhaps TRBD1 as D (6 bases). CDR1 is LGHNA and CDR2 is YSLEER in the germline V gene. V gave up 6 bases and J gave up 5 bases, with 25 bases separating them. This CDR3 has 17 amino acids. DNA of the CDR3: TGCGCCAGCAGACTAGAAGGGGCGGGGGGCCCGGGAACTGAAGCTTTCTTT. Its protein product is CASRLEGAGGPGTEAFF.

The chain couples TRBV9 to TRBJ1-1; tentatively, D is TRBD1 (6 bases). CDR1 is SGDLS, CDR2 YYNGEE, per germline. V lost 2 bases, J lost 2 bases, and 10 bases lay in between. The CDR3 totals 14 residues. CDR3 in DNA: TGTGCCAGCAGCGTCACACAGGGCAACACTGAAGCTTTCTTT. Its translation is CASSVTQGNTEAFF.